This TCR beta chain was found in a study of tumor-infiltrating lymphocytes in oesophageal squamous cell carcinoma. This clonotype has more than one count but fewer than ten. TCRdb redid the calling of the PCR reads with MiXCR, one entry per CDR3 protein. In the table there are under 20,000 distinct CDR3 sequences, approximately 49% of which are singletons. Germline CDR1 is SGHTA and CDR2 is FQGNSA. This CDR3 contains 13 residues. The chain employs TRBV7-2 and TRBJ2-5, with 10 bases matching TRBD2. Near its end, the DNA agrees better with TRBJ2-1, so the J call may be wrong. The sequence was collected from a female donor with esophageal squamous cell carcinoma. Sequenced sample: esophageal tumor tissue. CDR3 DNA sequence: TGTGCCAGCAGGGCTAGCGGGAGCAATGAGCAGTTCTTC. Protein sequence: CASRASGSNEQFF.